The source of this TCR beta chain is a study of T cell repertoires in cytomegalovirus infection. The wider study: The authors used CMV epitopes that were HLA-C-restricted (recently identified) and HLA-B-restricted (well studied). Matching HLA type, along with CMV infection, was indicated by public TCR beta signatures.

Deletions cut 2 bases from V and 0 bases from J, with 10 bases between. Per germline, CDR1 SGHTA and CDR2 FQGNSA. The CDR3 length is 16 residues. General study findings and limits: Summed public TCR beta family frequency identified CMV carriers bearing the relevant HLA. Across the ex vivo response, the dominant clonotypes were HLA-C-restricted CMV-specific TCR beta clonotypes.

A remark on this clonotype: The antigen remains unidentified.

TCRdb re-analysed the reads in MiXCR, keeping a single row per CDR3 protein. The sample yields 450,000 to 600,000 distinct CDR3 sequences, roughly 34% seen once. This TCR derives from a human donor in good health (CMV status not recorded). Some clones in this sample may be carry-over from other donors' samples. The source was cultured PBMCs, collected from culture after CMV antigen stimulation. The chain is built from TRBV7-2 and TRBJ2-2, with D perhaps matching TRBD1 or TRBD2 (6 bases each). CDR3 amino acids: CASSLPRGPNTGELFF. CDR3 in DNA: TGTGCCAGCAGCTTACCCCGGGGGCCGAACACCGGGGAGCTGTTTTTT. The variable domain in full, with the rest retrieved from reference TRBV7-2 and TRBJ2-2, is GAGVSQSPSNKVTEKGKDVELRCDPISGHTALYWYRQSLGQGLEFLIYFQGNSAPDKSGLPSDRFSAERTGGSVSTLTIQRTQQEDSAVYLCASSLPRGPNTGELFFGEGSRLTVL.